This T cell receptor beta chain appears in the sequencing data of a study of T cell clonality in common variable immunodeficiency. General study results and limits: Authors noted CVID clonality's cause needs subpopulation repertoire sequencing. TCRbeta clonality was increased in CVID versus healthy controls. Fewer TCRbeta clones were shared among CVID subjects than controls. Patient heterogeneity in the CVID cohort limited correlations between repertoire features and clinical complications.

Germline CDR1 DFQATT, CDR2 SNEGSKA (reference sequence). V lost 1 base, J lost 0 bases, and 3 bases stayed unmatched. The CDR3 sequence is 15 residues long. Ten or more counts support this clone. Its target is unknown. Read data end 3 residues before the CDR3 end; the end is taken from the germline J gene. Profiling relied on immunoSEQ multiplex PCR, and the TCRdb table lists in-frame clones only, not all of them. Altogether about 52,000 clones were found in the sample, and no singletons occur. The sequencing input was peripheral blood mononuclear cells. The receptor was derived from a person between 18 and 75 years old in good health. This sequence joins TRBV20-1 and TRBJ2-3, with TRBD1 matching 8 bases. The CDR3 reads CSARVTGASTDTQYF. Incomplete CDR3 DNA: TGCAGTGCTAGAGTGACAGGGGCAAGCACAGATACG.